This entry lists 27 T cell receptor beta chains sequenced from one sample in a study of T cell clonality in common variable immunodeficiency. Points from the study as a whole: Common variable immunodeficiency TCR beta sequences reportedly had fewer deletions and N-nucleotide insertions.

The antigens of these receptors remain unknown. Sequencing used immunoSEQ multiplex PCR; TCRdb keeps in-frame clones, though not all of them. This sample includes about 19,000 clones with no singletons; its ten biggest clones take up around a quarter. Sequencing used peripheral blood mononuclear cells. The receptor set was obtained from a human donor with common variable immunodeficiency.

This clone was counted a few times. The covered CDR3 bases are TGTGCCAGCAGCTTCCGACAGACCACCTACGAG. Translated, it gives CASSFRQTTYE. The whole CDR3 protein reads CASSFRQTTYEQYF. This chain links TRBV5-5 with TRBJ2-7; possible D gene TRBD1, 5 bases. The read ends 3 residues early relative to the CDR3; the germline J gene fills the gap. This CDR3 contains 14 residues. Germline assignment: CDR1 SGHKS and CDR2 YYEKEE (reference sequence). Trimming shortened V by 2 bases and J by 2 bases, and 11 bases separated the two germline ends. The full variable domain, rest sourced from reference TRBV5-5 and TRBJ2-7, is DAGVTQSPTHLIKTRGQQVTLRCSPISGHKSVSWYQQVLGQGPQFIFQYYEKEERGRGNFPDRFSARQFPNYSSELNVNALLLGDSALYLCASSFRQTTYEQYFGPGTRLTVT.

Incomplete CDR3 DNA: TGTGCCAGCAGCTTTACGGAGGGTCAGCCC. It encodes CASSFTEGQP. The whole CDR3 sequence reads CASSFTEGQPQHF. The gene calls are TRBV11-1 and TRBJ1-5; D is undetermined. Coverage ceases 3 residues before the CDR3 finishes, and the germline J gene fills in the end. Germline assignment: CDR1 SGHAT and CDR2 FQDESV (reference sequence). The CDR3 is 13 amino acids. V shed 3 bases and J shed 6 bases, with 9 bases lying between them.

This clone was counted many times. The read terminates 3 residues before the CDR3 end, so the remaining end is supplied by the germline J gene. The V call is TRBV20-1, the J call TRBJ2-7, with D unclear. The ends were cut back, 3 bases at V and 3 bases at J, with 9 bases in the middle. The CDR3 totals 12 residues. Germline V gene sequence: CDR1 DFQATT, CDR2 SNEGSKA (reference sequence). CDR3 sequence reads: CSASAQNYEQYF. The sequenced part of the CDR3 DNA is TGCAGTGCTAGCGCCCAGAACTACGAG.

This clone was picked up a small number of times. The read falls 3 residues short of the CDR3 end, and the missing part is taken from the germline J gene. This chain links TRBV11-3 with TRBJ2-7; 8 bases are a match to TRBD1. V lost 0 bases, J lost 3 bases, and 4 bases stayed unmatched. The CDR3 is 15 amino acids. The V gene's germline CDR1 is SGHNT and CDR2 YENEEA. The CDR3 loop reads CASSLDGTGDYEQYF. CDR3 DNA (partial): TGTGCCAGCAGCTTAGACGGGACAGGAGACTACGAG.

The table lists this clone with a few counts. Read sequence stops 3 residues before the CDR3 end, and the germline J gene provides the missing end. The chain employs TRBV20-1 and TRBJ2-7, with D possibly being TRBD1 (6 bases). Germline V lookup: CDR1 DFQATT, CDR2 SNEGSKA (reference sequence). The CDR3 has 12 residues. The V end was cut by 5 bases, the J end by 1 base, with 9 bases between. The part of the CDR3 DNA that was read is TGCAGTGCTCAAGGACAGTCCTACGAG. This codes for CSAQGQSYE. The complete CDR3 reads CSAQGQSYEQYF.

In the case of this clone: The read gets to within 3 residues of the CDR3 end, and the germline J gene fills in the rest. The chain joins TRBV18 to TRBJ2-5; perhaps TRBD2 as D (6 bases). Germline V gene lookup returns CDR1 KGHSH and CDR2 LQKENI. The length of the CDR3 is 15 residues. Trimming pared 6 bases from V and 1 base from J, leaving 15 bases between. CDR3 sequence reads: CASSPSRGIQETQYF. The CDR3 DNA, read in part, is TGTGCCAGCTCCCCCTCGCGGGGCATCCAAGAGACC.

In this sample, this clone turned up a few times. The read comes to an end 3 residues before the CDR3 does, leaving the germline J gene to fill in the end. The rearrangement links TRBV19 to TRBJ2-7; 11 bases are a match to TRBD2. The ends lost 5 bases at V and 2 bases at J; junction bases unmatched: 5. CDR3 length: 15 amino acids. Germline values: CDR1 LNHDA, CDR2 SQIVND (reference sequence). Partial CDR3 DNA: TGTGCCAGTAGTCCAGGACTAGCGGGTACCTACGAG. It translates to CASSPGLAGTYE. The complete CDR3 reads CASSPGLAGTYEQYF.

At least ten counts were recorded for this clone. The CDR3 here is CASNPTPQLGLAFF. The CDR3 DNA, read in part, is TGTGCCAGTAACCCGACACCCCAGCTTGGCTTA. This sequence joins TRBV19 and TRBJ1-1; D unresolved. The DNA ends 3 residues before the CDR3 does, and the rest of the CDR3 is filled in from the germline J gene. Germline values: CDR1 LNHDA, CDR2 SQIVND (reference sequence). The CDR3 runs 14 residues.

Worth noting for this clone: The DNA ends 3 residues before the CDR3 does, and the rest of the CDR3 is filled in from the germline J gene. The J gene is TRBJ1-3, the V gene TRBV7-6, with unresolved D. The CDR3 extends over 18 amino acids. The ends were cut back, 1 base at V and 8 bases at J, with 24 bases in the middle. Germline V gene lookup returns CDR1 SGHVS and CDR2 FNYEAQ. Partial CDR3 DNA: TGTGCCAGCAGCTTAGTGTTTTGTCGGGGTTGTAATATTGACACC. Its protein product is CASSLVFCRGCNIDT. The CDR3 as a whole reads CASSLVFCRGCNIDTIYF.

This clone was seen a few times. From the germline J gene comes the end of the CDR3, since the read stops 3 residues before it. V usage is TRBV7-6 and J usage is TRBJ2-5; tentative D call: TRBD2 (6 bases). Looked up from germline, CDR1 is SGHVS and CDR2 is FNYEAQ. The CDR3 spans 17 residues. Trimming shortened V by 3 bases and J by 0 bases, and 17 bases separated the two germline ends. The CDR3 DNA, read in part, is TGTGCCAGCAGCTTTAACCCCGGGGGTCTCAACCAAGAGACC. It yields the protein CASSFNPGGLNQET. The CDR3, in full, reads CASSFNPGGLNQETQYF.

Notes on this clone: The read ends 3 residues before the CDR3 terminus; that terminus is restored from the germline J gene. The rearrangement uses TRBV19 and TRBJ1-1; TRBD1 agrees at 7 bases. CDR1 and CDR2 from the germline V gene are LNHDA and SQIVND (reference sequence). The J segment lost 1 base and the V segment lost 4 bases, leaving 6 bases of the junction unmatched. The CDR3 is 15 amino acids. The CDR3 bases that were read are TGTGCCAGTAGTAATCCGAGACAGGGGAACACTGAA. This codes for CASSNPRQGNTE. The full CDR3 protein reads CASSNPRQGNTEAFF.

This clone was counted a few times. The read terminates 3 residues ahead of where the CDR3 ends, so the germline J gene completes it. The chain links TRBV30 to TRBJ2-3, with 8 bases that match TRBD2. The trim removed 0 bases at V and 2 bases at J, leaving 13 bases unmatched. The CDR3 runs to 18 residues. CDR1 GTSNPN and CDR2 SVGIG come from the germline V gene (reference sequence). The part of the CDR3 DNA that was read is TGTGCCTGGAGTGTATCAAGCGGGGGAACCTGGGCCACAGATACG. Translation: CAWSVSSGGTWATDT. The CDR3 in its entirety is CAWSVSSGGTWATDTQYF.

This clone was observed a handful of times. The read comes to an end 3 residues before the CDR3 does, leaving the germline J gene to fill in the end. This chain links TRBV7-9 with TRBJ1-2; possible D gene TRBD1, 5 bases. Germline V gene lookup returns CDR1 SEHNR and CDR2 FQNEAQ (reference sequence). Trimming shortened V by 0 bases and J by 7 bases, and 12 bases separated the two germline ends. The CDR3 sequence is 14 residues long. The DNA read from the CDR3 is TGTGCCAGCAGCTTAGCACAGGCATACGGTGGC. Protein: CASSLAQAYGG. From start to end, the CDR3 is CASSLAQAYGGYTF.

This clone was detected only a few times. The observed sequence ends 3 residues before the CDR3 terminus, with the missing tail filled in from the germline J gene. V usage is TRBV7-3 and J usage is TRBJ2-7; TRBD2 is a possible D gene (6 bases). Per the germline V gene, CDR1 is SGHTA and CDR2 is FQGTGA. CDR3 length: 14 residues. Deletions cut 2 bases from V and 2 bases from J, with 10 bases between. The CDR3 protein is CASSLLGGAYEQYF. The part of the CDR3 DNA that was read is TGTGCCAGCAGCTTATTGGGGGGAGCCTACGAG.

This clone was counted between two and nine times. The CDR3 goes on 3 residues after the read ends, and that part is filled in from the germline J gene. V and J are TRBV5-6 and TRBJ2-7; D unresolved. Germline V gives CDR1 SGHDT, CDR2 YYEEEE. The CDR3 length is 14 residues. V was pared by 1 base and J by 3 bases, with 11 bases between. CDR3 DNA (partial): TGTGCCAGCAGCTTGTCGGTCTCCGGCTACGAG. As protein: CASSLSVSGYE. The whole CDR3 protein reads CASSLSVSGYEQYF.

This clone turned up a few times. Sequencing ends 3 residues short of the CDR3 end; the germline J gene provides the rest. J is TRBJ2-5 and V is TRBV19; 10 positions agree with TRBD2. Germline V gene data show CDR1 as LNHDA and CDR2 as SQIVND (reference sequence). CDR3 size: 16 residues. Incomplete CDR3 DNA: TGTGCCAGTAGTTCGGCTAGCGGGAGTGCTGGAACAACC. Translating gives CASSSASGSAGTT. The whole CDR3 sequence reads CASSSASGSAGTTQYF.

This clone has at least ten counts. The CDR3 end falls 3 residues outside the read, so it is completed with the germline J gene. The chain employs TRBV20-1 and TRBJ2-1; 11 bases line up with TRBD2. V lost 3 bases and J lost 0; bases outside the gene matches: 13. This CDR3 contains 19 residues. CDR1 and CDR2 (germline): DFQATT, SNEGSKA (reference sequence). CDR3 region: CSASSTSGINLHSYNEQFF. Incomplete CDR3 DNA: TGCAGTGCTAGTTCGACTAGCGGGATAAACCTTCACTCCTACAATGAG.

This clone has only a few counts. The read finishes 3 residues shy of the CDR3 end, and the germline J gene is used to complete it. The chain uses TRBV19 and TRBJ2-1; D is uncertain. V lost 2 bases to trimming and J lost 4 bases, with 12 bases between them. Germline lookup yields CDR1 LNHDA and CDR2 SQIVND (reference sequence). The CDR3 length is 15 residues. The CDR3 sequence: CASSILGRQYNEQFF. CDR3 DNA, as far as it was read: TGTGCCAGTAGTATACTGGGCAGACAATACAATGAG.

CDR3 DNA, as far as it was read: TGTGCCAGCAGCTTATACGGCGGGGGGAGTGGGCTTCAAGAGACC. This gives the protein CASSLYGGGSGLQET. The CDR3 reads in full as CASSLYGGGSGLQETQYF. J is TRBJ2-5 and V is TRBV7-7; 8 bases align to TRBD2. The read falls 3 residues short of the CDR3 end, and the missing part is taken from the germline J gene. CDR3 length equals 18 residues. Germline V gene lookup returns CDR1 SSHAT and CDR2 FNYEAQ (reference sequence). Germline trimming cut 2 bases from V and 2 bases from J; bases unmatched to any gene: 13.

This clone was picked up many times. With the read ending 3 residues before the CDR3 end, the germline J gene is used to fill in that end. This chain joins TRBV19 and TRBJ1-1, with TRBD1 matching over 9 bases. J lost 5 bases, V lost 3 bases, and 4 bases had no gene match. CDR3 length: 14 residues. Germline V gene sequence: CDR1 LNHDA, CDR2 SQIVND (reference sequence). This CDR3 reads CASSMDRGWTEAFF. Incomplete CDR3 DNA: TGTGCCAGTAGTATGGACAGGGGTTGGACTGAA.

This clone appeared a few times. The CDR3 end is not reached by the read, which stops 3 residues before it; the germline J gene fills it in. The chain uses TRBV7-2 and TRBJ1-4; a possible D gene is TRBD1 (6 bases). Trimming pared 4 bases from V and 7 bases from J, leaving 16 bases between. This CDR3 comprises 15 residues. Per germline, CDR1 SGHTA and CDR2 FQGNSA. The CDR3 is CASSSRGGAGEKLFF. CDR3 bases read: TGTGCCAGCAGCTCCCGGGGGGGGGCAGGTGAAAAA.

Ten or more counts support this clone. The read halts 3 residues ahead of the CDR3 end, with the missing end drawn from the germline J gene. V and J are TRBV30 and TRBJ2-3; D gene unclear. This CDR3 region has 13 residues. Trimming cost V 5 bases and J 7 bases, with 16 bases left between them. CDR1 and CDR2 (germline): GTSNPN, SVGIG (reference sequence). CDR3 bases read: TGTGCCTGGGAGATACGCGGCCTTTATACG. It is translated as CAWEIRGLYT. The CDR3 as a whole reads CAWEIRGLYTQYF.

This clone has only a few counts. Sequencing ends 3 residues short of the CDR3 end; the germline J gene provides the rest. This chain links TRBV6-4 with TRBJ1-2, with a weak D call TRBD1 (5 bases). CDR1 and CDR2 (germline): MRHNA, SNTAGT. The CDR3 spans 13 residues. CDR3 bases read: TGTGCCAGCAGTGACGAGGGGAGCCGGGGC. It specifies CASSDEGSRG. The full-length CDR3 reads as CASSDEGSRGYTF.

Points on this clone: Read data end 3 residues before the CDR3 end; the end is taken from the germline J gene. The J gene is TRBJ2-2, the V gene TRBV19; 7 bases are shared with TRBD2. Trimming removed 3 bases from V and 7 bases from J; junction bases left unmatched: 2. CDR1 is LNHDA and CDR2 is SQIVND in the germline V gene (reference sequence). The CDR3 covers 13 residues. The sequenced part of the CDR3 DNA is TGTGCCAGTAGTATCGGGGGGTTCGGGGAG. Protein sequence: CASSIGGFGE. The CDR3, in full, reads CASSIGGFGELFF. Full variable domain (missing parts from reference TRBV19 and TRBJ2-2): DGGITQSPKYLFRKEGQNVTLSCEQNLNHDAMYWYRQDPGQGLRLIYYSQIVNDFQKGDIAEGYSVSREKKESFPLTVTSAQKNPTAFYLCASSIGGFGELFFGEGSRLTVL.

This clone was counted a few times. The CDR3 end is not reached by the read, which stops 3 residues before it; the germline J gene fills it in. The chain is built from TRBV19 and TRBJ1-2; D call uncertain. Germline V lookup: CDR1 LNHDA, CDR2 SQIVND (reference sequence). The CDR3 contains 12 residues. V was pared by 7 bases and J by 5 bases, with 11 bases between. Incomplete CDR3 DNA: TGTGCCAGTAAGCGGGGTCCATATGGC. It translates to CASKRGPYG. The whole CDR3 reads CASKRGPYGYTF.

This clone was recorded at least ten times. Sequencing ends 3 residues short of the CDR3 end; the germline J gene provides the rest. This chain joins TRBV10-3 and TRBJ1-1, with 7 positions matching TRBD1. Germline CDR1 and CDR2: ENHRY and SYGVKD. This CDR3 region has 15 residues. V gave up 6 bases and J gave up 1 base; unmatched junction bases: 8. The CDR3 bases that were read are TGTGCCATCAGAATGCAACAGGGGAAGAACACTGAA. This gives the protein CAIRMQQGKNTE. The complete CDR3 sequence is CAIRMQQGKNTEAFF.

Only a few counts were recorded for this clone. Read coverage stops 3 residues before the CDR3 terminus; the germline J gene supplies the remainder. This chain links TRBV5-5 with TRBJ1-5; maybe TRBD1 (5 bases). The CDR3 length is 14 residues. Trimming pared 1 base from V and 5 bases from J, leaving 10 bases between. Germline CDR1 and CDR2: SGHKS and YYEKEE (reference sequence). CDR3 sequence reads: CASSLKGEDQPQHF. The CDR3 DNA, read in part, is TGTGCCAGCAGCTTGAAAGGGGAGGATCAGCCC.